The T cell receptor beta chain described here comes from a study of regulatory T cells in long-lasting Graves disease. Findings and limits, study-wide: Those with persistent Graves' had less TCR diversity than newly diagnosed patients.

Arm-PCR of CDR3 regions with iRepertoire HTBI primers generated TCR beta libraries. TCRdb re-analysed the multiplex PCR reads in MiXCR, keeping a single row per CDR3 protein. The data contain fewer than 500,000 distinct CDR3 sequences, around 15% of them singletons. This clonotype was seen a handful of times. Its antigen remains unknown. Stated time point: newly diagnosed GD, antithyroid drugs for less than 3 months. The TCR library was prepared using RNA isolated from PBMCs. Under American Thyroid Association guidelines, Graves' disease was diagnosed. The V and J ends lost 4 bases and 6 bases respectively, with 16 bases between them. Germline CDR1 reads SGHDN; CDR2 reads FVKESK. The length of the CDR3 is 14 residues. Separately, the same data were catalogued under a study of T cells in Graves' hyperthyroidism and ophthalmopathy. That work states: Model output signaled ophthalmopathy a median roughly 6.1 months ahead of onset.

This TCR was sampled from a man aged 35 to 55 with Graves disease. This chain joins TRBV14 and TRBJ2-7, with D perhaps matching TRBD1 (6 bases). Sequenced material: peripheral blood mononuclear cells (PBMCs), taken at new diagnosis, from a patient treated with antithyroid drugs. The DNA for the CDR3 is TGTGCCAGCAGCCCGACAGGCGTGTACGGCGAGCAGTACTTC. This gives the protein CASSPTGVYGEQYF.